Shown below are 5 T cell receptor beta chains from a single sample sequenced in a study of OX40 agonist ivuxolimab in advanced cancers. The table came from immunoSEQ multiplex PCR; TCRdb's copy has only in-frame clones and leaves some out. The table lists 75,000 to 100,000 clones, about 92% of them singletons. The sample here was CD4+ or CD8+ T cells sorted from blood, taken in a trial of the OX40 agonist ivuxolimab. These receptors were obtained from an adult with an advanced solid tumor such as melanoma, head and neck, liver or kidney cancer.

The chain links TRBV5-6 to TRBJ2-2, with D maybe TRBD1 (5 bases). Trimming left V 4 bases short and J 7 bases short, with 8 bases between. The CDR3 is 12 amino acids. The germline V gene encodes CDR1 SGHDT and CDR2 YYEEEE. This chain's CDR3 is CASSQGSGELFF. In DNA form, the CDR3 reads TGTGCCAGCAGCCAGGGAAGCGGGGAGCTGTTTTTT.

This clone has only one observation. This sequence joins TRBV27 and TRBJ1-1; unclear D gene. V lost 3 bases to trimming and J lost 1 base, with 6 bases between them. The CDR3 consists of 13 residues. Germline V gene sequence: CDR1 MNHEY, CDR2 SMNVEV (reference sequence). The DNA of the CDR3 is TGTGCCAGCAGTTTTTCGGCGAACACTGAAGCTTTCTTT. It encodes CASSFSANTEAFF.

The rearrangement joins TRBV9 to TRBJ2-3, with a possible D match to TRBD1 (6 bases). Trimming took off 3 bases at V and 4 bases at J, with 9 bases between the two ends. Per germline, CDR1 SGDLS and CDR2 YYNGEE. This CDR3 has 13 residues. The CDR3 nucleotides read TGTGCCAGCAGCGATACAGGGTCAGATACGCAGTATTTT. It codes for CASSDTGSDTQYF.

The DNA of the CDR3 is TGTGCCAGCAGTTTATCAGGGCGGAATCAGCCCCAGCATTTT. It codes for CASSLSGRNQPQHF. The gene calls are TRBV27 and TRBJ1-5; D is ambiguous. This CDR3 region has 14 residues. Per the germline V gene, CDR1 is MNHEY and CDR2 is SMNVEV (reference sequence). Deletions cut 0 bases from V and 4 bases from J, with 7 bases between.

The chain employs TRBV27 and TRBJ1-1; 7 bases are a match to TRBD1. V was clipped by 6 bases and J by 4 bases; unmatched bases: 5. The CDR3 has 13 amino acids. The germline gives CDR1 MNHEY, CDR2 SMNVEV (reference sequence). For the CDR3, the DNA is TGTGCCAGCAGCCACAGGGGTAGCACTGAAGCTTTCTTT. Translating it yields CASSHRGSTEAFF.